These T cell receptor beta chains were read from a single sample in a study of long-term antiretroviral therapy in people with HIV. Measured with immunoSEQ multiplex PCR; TCRdb has only the in-frame clones, and not every one. The top ten clones hold roughly 18% of a sample with about 15,000 clones, about 86% of them seen once. The material sequenced was unsorted PBMCs, taken just before starting antiretroviral therapy. These receptors were obtained from a man aged 35-49 years with HIV. The CDR3 runs from the conserved cysteine through the conserved F or W. The D gene is left open where the match is weak. The size entry is marked missing in some rows and otherwise reads once, few, many or a size class.

NA	TRBV27	NA	TRBJ2-1	CASSARPLSGYNEQFF	TGTGCCAGCAGTGCCAGACCCCTTTCTGGTTACAATGAGCAGTTCTTC
NA	TRBV13	NA	TRBJ1-2	CASSLGDTLYGYTF	TGTGCCAGCAGCTTAGGGGACACCCTCTATGGCTACACCTTC
NA	TRBV7-9	NA	TRBJ2-1	CASSPAGPNEQFF	TGTGCCAGCAGCCCAGCTGGCCCCAATGAGCAGTTCTTC
TRBD1	TRBV29-1	once	TRBJ1-1	CSVKDRGNTEAFF	TGCAGCGTCAAGGACAGGGGTAACACTGAAGCTTTCTTT
TRBD2	TRBV6-6	once	TRBJ2-1	CASSGLAGGHNEQFF	TGTGCCAGCAGTGGACTAGCGGGGGGCCACAATGAGCAGTTCTTC
TRBD1	TRBV19	NA	TRBJ1-5	CASSIGDRGPQPQHF	TGTGCCAGTAGTATAGGGGACAGGGGGCCTCAGCCCCAGCATTTT
NA	TRBV5-6	NA	TRBJ2-2	CASSPGLYTGELFF	TGTGCCAGCAGCCCAGGACTTTACACCGGGGAGCTGTTTTTT
TRBD1	TRBV9	NA	TRBJ2-7	CASSAGQGGYEQYF	TGTGCCAGCAGCGCGGGACAGGGTGGCTACGAGCAGTACTTC
TRBD2	TRBV14	NA	TRBJ2-3	CASSQDFSGLAGTDTQYF	TGTGCCAGCAGCCAAGATTTTTCGGGACTAGCGGGCACAGATACGCAGTATTTT
NA	TRBV5-1	NA	TRBJ1-3	CASSLGDSGNTIYF	TGCGCCAGCAGCTTAGGGGACTCTGGAAACACCATATATTTT
NA	TRBV2	NA	TRBJ2-3	CASSVGAGQSTDTQYF	TGTGCCAGCAGTGTTGGTGCCGGACAGAGCACAGATACGCAGTATTTT
NA	TRBV6-1	NA	TRBJ1-1	CASSLIGQNTEAFF	TGTGCCAGCAGTCTAATCGGCCAGAACACTGAAGCTTTCTTT
TRBD2	TRBV19	NA	TRBJ2-1	CASSIWGGEQFF	TGTGCCAGTAGTATCTGGGGGGGTGAGCAGTTCTTC
TRBD1	TRBV5-8	NA	TRBJ2-2	CASSLPGQAHTGELFF	TGTGCCAGCAGTCTACCGGGACAGGCACATACCGGGGAGCTGTTTTTT
NA	TRBV10-2	NA	TRBJ2-2	CASSGKANTGELFF	TGCGCCAGCAGCGGCAAAGCGAACACCGGGGAGCTGTTTTTT
TRBD1	TRBV9	NA	TRBJ1-2	CASSALPQGGGYTF	TGTGCCAGCAGCGCCTTGCCGCAGGGGGGAGGCTACACCTTC
NA	TRBV5-1	NA	TRBJ1-1	CASSLDGGTEAFF	TGCGCCAGCAGCTTGGACGGGGGCACTGAAGCTTTCTTT
NA	TRBV11-2	NA	TRBJ2-1	CASSLVRVHEQFF	TGTGCCAGCAGCTTAGTAAGGGTCCATGAGCAGTTCTTC
NA	TRBV29-1	few	TRBJ2-2	CSGSSDTGELFF	TGCAGCGGGTCCAGCGACACCGGGGAGCTGTTTTTT
NA	TRBV28	NA	TRBJ1-6	CASTSLRGGLHF	TGTGCCAGCACCTCCCTAAGGGGTGGTCTCCACTTT
NA	TRBV27	few	TRBJ1-1	CASRPRTRANTEAFF	TGTGCCAGCAGACCCCGGACCAGGGCGAACACTGAAGCTTTCTTT
TRBD2	TRBV2	NA	TRBJ2-1	CASSLPARTSGILNEQFF	TGTGCCAGCAGTCTACCGGCCCGGACTAGCGGAATCCTGAATGAGCAGTTCTTC
TRBD1	TRBV5-1	NA	TRBJ1-4	CASSLATGGTNEKLFF	TGCGCCAGCAGCTTGGCAACAGGGGGCACTAATGAAAAACTGTTTTTT
NA	TRBV4-1	NA	TRBJ2-1	CASSQRTGSYNEQFF	TGCGCCAGCAGCCAAAGAACTGGCTCCTACAATGAGCAGTTCTTC
NA	TRBV7-8	NA	TRBJ1-6	CASSLVRWESYNSPLHF	TGTGCCAGCAGCTTAGTACGATGGGAATCCTATAATTCACCCCTCCACTTT
NA	TRBV7-2	NA	TRBJ1-2	CASSLELGGYTF	TGTGCCAGCAGCTTAGAACTGGGAGGCTACACCTTC
TRBD1	TRBV11-3	once	TRBJ1-1	CASSLEGQGNTEAFF	TGTGCCAGCAGCTTAGAGGGACAGGGGAACACTGAAGCTTTCTTT
TRBD1	TRBV6-6	NA	TRBJ1-3	CASIPQGRYGNTIYF	TGTGCCAGCATACCACAGGGGAGGTATGGAAACACCATATATTTT
NA	TRBV6-6	once	TRBJ1-1	CASSTQGNTEAFF	TGTGCCAGCAGTACACAGGGAAACACTGAAGCTTTCTTT
TRBD2	TRBV19	NA	TRBJ2-1	CASRNLAGAYNEQFF	TGTGCCAGTAGGAACCTAGCGGGGGCATACAATGAGCAGTTCTTC
TRBD1	TRBV5-6	NA	TRBJ2-7	CASSQGDSGWSYEQYF	TGTGCCAGCAGCCAGGGGGACAGCGGATGGTCCTACGAGCAGTACTTC
NA	TRBV18	few	TRBJ1-5	CASSPYPHQPQHF	TGTGCCAGCTCACCCTATCCCCATCAGCCCCAGCATTTT
NA	TRBV19	NA	TRBJ1-1	CATSGNTEAFF	TGTGCCACTTCGGGGAACACTGAAGCTTTCTTT
TRBD2	TRBV29-1	NA	TRBJ2-5	CSVKGASGPGGAQYF	TGCAGCGTTAAAGGGGCTAGCGGGCCCGGGGGGGCCCAGTACTTC
NA	TRBV18	NA	TRBJ2-7	CASSPWGDSSYEQYF	TGTGCCAGCTCACCTTGGGGGGACAGCTCCTACGAGCAGTACTTC
TRBD1	TRBV9	NA	TRBJ2-7	CASSPQTGRYEQYF	TGTGCCAGCAGCCCCCAGACAGGGCGCTACGAGCAGTACTTC
NA	TRBV18	NA	TRBJ1-2	CASSPQGVDGYTF	TGTGCCAGCTCACCCCAAGGGGTAGATGGCTACACCTTC
NA	TRBV5-4	NA	TRBJ1-1	CASTLGGAGMNTEAFF	TGTGCCAGCACGCTAGGGGGGGCGGGGATGAACACTGAAGCTTTCTTT
TRBD2	TRBV11-2	NA	TRBJ2-1	CASSLGGLAGGASQQFF	TGTGCCAGCAGCTTAGGGGGACTAGCGGGAGGCGCCTCCCAGCAGTTCTTC
TRBD1	TRBV5-1	once	TRBJ2-7	CASSLAQGVYEQYF	TGCGCCAGCAGCTTGGCACAGGGGGTCTACGAGCAGTACTTC
NA	TRBV5-8	NA	TRBJ2-1	CASSIGQSSYNEQFF	TGTGCCAGCAGCATAGGACAGAGCTCCTACAATGAGCAGTTCTTC
TRBD1	TRBV5-1	NA	TRBJ1-4	CASSEGARGNEKLFF	TGCGCCAGCAGTGAGGGGGCGCGAGGAAATGAAAAACTGTTTTTT
TRBD2	TRBV12-5	NA	TRBJ2-3	CASGQIAGGFTDTQYF	TGTGCTAGTGGCCAAATAGCGGGAGGGTTCACAGATACGCAGTATTTT
TRBD1	TRBV19	NA	TRBJ1-4	CASSATDRVTNEKLFF	TGTGCCAGTAGTGCCACTGACAGGGTTACTAATGAAAAACTGTTTTTT
TRBD2	TRBV2	NA	TRBJ2-3	CASTDTGGWDTQYF	TGTGCCAGCACCGATACGGGGGGATGGGATACGCAGTATTTT